These 11 T cell receptor beta chains originate from one sample sequenced in a study of cytotoxic CD8 clonotypes in ibrutinib-treated CLL. The table came from immunoSEQ multiplex PCR; TCRdb's copy has only in-frame clones and leaves some out. The sample contains around 50,000 clones, 56% of which appear only once. The input for sequencing was PBMCs, taken after 24 months of ibrutinib treatment. The origin of the receptors is a human donor with chronic lymphocytic leukemia.

This clone was seen only a few times. V gene TRBV6-4 combines with J gene TRBJ2-2; D remains unclear. V gave up 2 bases and J gave up 8 bases, with 9 bases separating them. Germline assignment: CDR1 MRHNA and CDR2 SNTAGT. This CDR3 comprises 13 residues. The CDR3 sequence: CASSDIVAGELFF. For the CDR3, the DNA is TGTGCCAGCAGTGACATAGTGGCAGGGGAGCTGTTTTTT.

This clone was observed at least ten times. This CDR3 is CASSTGRTDTQYF. As DNA, the CDR3 is TGCGCCAGCAGCACTGGCCGCACAGATACGCAGTATTTT. The gene calls are TRBV5-1 and TRBJ2-3; D unresolved. Trimming took off 4 bases at V and 1 base at J, with 7 bases between the two ends. This CDR3 is 13 amino acids long. Per the germline V gene, CDR1 is SGHRS and CDR2 is YFSETQ.

The chain recombines TRBV7-2 with TRBJ2-1, with D possibly being TRBD2 (6 bases). Trimming shortened V by 3 bases and J by 7 bases, and 16 bases separated the two germline ends. Germline V lookup: CDR1 SGHTA, CDR2 FQGNSA. This CDR3 comprises 15 residues. The CDR3 DNA reads TGTGCCAGCAGCTTTAGGTCTAGCGCAGGGAATGAGCAGTTCTTC. This encodes CASSFRSSAGNEQFF.

The CDR3 DNA is TGTGCCAGCGCCTTCTCGATAAGAGAGCAGTACTTC. It yields the protein CASAFSIREQYF. The chain recombines TRBV28 with TRBJ2-7, with D unresolved. This CDR3 has 12 amino acids. Trimming removed 8 bases at V and 7 bases at J, with 15 bases between. Germline V gene data show CDR1 as MDHEN and CDR2 as SYDVKM. The whole variable domain, filled in from reference TRBV28 and TRBJ2-7, reads DVKVTQSSRYLVKRTGEKVFLECVQDMDHENMFWYRQDPGLGLRLIYFSYDVKMKEKGDIPEGYSVSREKKERFSLILESASTNQTSMYLCASAFSIREQYFGPGTRLTVT.

This clone occurred once. The genes are TRBV2 and TRBJ2-3; a possible D gene is TRBD2 (6 bases). V lost 10 bases and J 6 bases, leaving 17 bases between the germline ends. The CDR3 contains 13 residues. Germline CDR1 is SNHLY and CDR2 is FYNNEI. CDR3 coding DNA: TGTGCCAACGACGGGGGATGGTTGGATACGCAGTATTTT. Amino acid sequence: CANDGGWLDTQYF.

This clone was seen only a few times. This chain uses TRBV29-1 with TRBJ2-5; D gene uncertain. The CDR3 runs to 9 residues. The germline V gene has CDR1 SQVTM and CDR2 ANQGSEA. Trimming took off 7 bases at V and 4 bases at J, with 4 bases between the two ends. Here the CDR3 DNA reads TGCAGCGCCACAGAGACCCAGTACTTC. Its translation is CSATETQYF. Based on the CDR3 plus reference TRBV29-1 and TRBJ2-5, the full variable domain is SAVISQKPSRDICQRGTSLTIQCQVDSQVTMMFWYRQQPGQSLTLIATANQGSEATYESGFVIDKFPISRPNLTFSTLTVSNMSPEDSSIYLCSATETQYFGPGTRLLVL.

The gene calls are TRBV7-2 and TRBJ2-3; 9 bases map to TRBD2. This CDR3 has 18 residues. Germline V gives CDR1 SGHTA, CDR2 FQGNSA. Trimming took 1 base from V and 2 from J; bases not matched to a gene: 10. CDR3: CASSLGSGLAGITDTQYF. DNA for the CDR3: TGTGCCAGCAGCTTAGGGTCGGGCCTAGCGGGAATCACAGATACGCAGTATTTT. The full variable domain, its missing parts supplied by reference TRBV7-2 and TRBJ2-3, is GAGVSQSPSNKVTEKGKDVELRCDPISGHTALYWYRQSLGQGLEFLIYFQGNSAPDKSGLPSDRFSAERTGGSVSTLTIQRTQQEDSAVYLCASSLGSGLAGITDTQYFGPGTRLTVL.

J is TRBJ2-5 and V is TRBV7-8; unclear D gene. The CDR3 contains 12 residues. Germline V CDR1 and CDR2: SGHVS, FQNEAQ. Trimming stripped 2 bases from V and 9 bases from J, with 10 bases between. DNA for the CDR3: TGTGCCAGCAGCTTATCTTTGGATTCCCAGTACTTC. This gives the protein CASSLSLDSQYF.

V gene TRBV7-2 combines with J gene TRBJ2-3; 9 bases match TRBD2. The J segment lost 2 bases and the V segment lost 1 base, leaving 7 bases of the junction unmatched. CDR1 SGHTA and CDR2 FQGNSA come from the germline V gene. The CDR3 loop spans 17 amino acids. Here the CDR3 DNA reads TGTGCCAGCAGCTTAGTGAGCGGGGGGCCCTTCACAGATACGCAGTATTTT. Translation: CASSLVSGGPFTDTQYF.

There are a few counts of this clone. The V gene is TRBV6-5, the J gene TRBJ2-2; 12 positions match TRBD2. In germline, CDR1 is MNHEY, CDR2 SVGAGI. After removal of 1 base from V and 6 bases from J, the junction contained 3 bases not matched to a gene. CDR3 size: 16 residues. DNA of the CDR3: TGTGCCAGCAGTTACTTGACTAGCGGGAGACCCGGGGAGCTGTTTTTT. Encoded protein: CASSYLTSGRPGELFF.

This clone was counted a few times. The V and J genes are TRBV7-8 and TRBJ2-7, with TRBD2 matching 8 bases. The CDR3 loop spans 15 amino acids. With 1 base clipped from V and 1 base from J, the junction kept 3 bases outside the gene matches. Germline V lookup: CDR1 SGHVS, CDR2 FQNEAQ. As DNA, the CDR3 is TGTGCCAGCAGCTTAGTGGCTAGCGGGTCCTACGAGCAGTACTTC. Encoded protein: CASSLVASGSYEQYF.